Listed here are 10 T cell receptor beta chains from one sample, sequenced in a study of shared clonotypes between healthy human individuals. The method was immunoSEQ multiplex PCR; TCRdb's version includes in-frame clones alone and lacks a portion of them. The data show about 2 million clones, around 96% seen once. The naive CD8 population came from CD45RO-negative cells selected for CCR7, without terminally differentiated effector memory CD45RA+ cells. The sequencing sample was made of naive CD8+ T cells sorted from blood. These receptors were collected from a man aged 18-30 years in good health.

CDR3 loop: CASSQVTSGRTDTQYF. CDR3 bases: TGCGCCAGCAGCCAAGTAACTAGCGGGAGGACAGATACGCAGTATTTT. This sequence joins TRBV4-1 and TRBJ2-3, with TRBD2 matching 12 bases. From germline, CDR1 is MGHRA and CDR2 YSYEKL. The CDR3 is 16 amino acids. V shed 1 base, J shed 3 bases, and the junction held 2 bases outside the gene matches.

This clone was detected only once. The chain couples TRBV7-9 to TRBJ2-1; no definite D call. V was cut by 0 bases and J by 2 bases, with 5 bases left in between. There are 14 residues in the CDR3. The germline V gene encodes CDR1 SEHNR and CDR2 FQNEAQ (reference sequence). CDR3 DNA sequence: TGTGCCAGCAGCTTAGCGAACACCTACAATGAGCAGTTCTTC. As protein: CASSLANTYNEQFF.

V is TRBV30 and J is TRBJ2-7; 10 bases agree with TRBD1. The CDR3 has 15 amino acids. Trimming at V came to 2 bases and at J to 3 bases, leaving 7 bases not matched to a gene. Per the germline V gene, CDR1 is GTSNPN and CDR2 is SVGIG (reference sequence). The CDR3 coding sequence is TGTGCCTGGAGTCCCGGGACAGGGGCCCTCTACGAGCAGTACTTC. Translation gives CAWSPGTGALYEQYF. The full variable domain, with the rest looked up from reference TRBV30 and TRBJ2-7, is SQTIHQWPATLVQPVGSPLSLECTVEGTSNPNLYWYRQAAGRGLQLLFYSVGIGQISSEVPQNLSASRPQDRQFILSSKKLLLSDSGFYLCAWSPGTGALYEQYFGPGTRLTVT.

This clone occurred once. At one boundary the junction diverges from the germline segment, which might be a read error. Other DNA sequences from this sample encode an identical CDR3 as well. The CDR3: CASSLAGSYEQYF. CDR3 bases: TGTGCCAGCAGCCTAGCGGGGTCCTACGAGCAGTACTTC. This chain uses TRBV7-2 with TRBJ2-7, with 9 bases that match TRBD2. Germline V gives CDR1 SGHTA, CDR2 FQGNSA. The length of the CDR3 is 13 residues.

This chain joins TRBV6-5 and TRBJ1-5; no definite D call. The CDR3 loop spans 15 amino acids. V lost 2 bases and J lost 4, with 12 bases in between. Per germline, CDR1 MNHEY and CDR2 SVGAGI. The CDR3 region is CASSYPDTLNQPQHF. CDR3 nucleotides: TGTGCCAGCAGTTACCCTGACACCCTAAATCAGCCCCAGCATTTT.

The CDR3 is CASSEWDRRTHEQFF. The CDR3 nucleotides are TGTGCCAGCAGTGAATGGGACAGAAGGACCCATGAGCAGTTCTTC. The J gene is TRBJ2-1, the V gene TRBV6-4; 7 bases match TRBD1. The CDR3 is 15 residues long. CDR1 and CDR2 (germline): MRHNA, SNTAGT. The J segment lost 8 bases and the V segment lost 3 bases, leaving 10 bases of the junction unmatched.

Written as DNA, the CDR3 is TGTGCCAGCAGCTTGGGGGGACAGGGCGTTTCACCCCTCCACTTT. Its translation: CASSLGGQGVSPLHF. V gene TRBV5-5 combines with J gene TRBJ1-6, with TRBD1 matching over 9 bases. CDR3 length: 15 residues. With V trimmed by 0 bases and J by 9 bases, 4 bases remained unmatched. Looked up from germline, CDR1 is SGHKS and CDR2 is YYEKEE (reference sequence).

In its sample, this clone was seen once. The chain links TRBV7-6 to TRBJ2-3; TRBD2 is a possible D gene (5 bases). The germline gives CDR1 SGHVS, CDR2 FNYEAQ. This CDR3 has 17 residues. V was pared by 5 bases and J by 2 bases, with 20 bases between. This chain's CDR3 is CASSPVAGDGYTDTQYF. The CDR3 DNA is TGTGCCAGCAGCCCAGTCGCCGGGGATGGCTACACAGATACGCAGTATTTT.

This rearrangement joins TRBV11-2 to TRBJ2-1; D call uncertain. Germline CDR1 reads SGHAT; CDR2 reads FQNNGV. V was cut by 2 bases and J by 9 bases, with 8 bases left in between. The CDR3 is made up of 12 amino acids. This chain's CDR3 is CASSLSMLEQFF. The CDR3 nucleotides are TGTGCCAGCAGCTTATCCATGCTTGAGCAGTTCTTC.

The chain employs TRBV19 and TRBJ1-1; D unclear. Trimming took 6 bases from V and 4 from J, leaving 9 bases between them. This CDR3 is built from 12 residues. Germline loops: CDR1 LNHDA, CDR2 SQIVND (reference sequence). Here the CDR3 reads CASSRVPTEAFF. The CDR3 DNA reads TGTGCCAGTAGCCGGGTTCCCACTGAAGCTTTCTTT.